These 32 T cell receptor beta chains were all obtained from the same sample, sequenced in a study of vaccination effects on CD4 cells after COVID-19 (dated by TCRdb to 2022 to 2024). Library generation was performed with the immunoSEQ multiplex PCR assay. Sourced from immuneACCESS, this table was stored by TCRdb with only in-frame sequences that have V and J called. A share of the clones is absent; for the studies checked, an unresolved V gene accounts for under half, and the remainder has no known explanation. The sample includes 50,000 to 80,000 clones, with around 80% observed a single time. In total, the top ten clones hold about 2.4% of the sample. For these TCRs, the target antigens are not known. After less than eleven days of culture, CD4+ T cells were isolated with the EasySep CD4+ T cell isolation kit. Participants received two doses of either the BNT162b2 or the mRNA-1273 mRNA SARS-CoV-2 vaccine.

Sequenced here: CD4+ T cells from PBMCs cultured without peptide, sampled after COVID-19 vaccination. Receptors originate from a human donor who received a COVID-19 vaccine.

The chain joins TRBV14 to TRBJ1-2; D may be TRBD1 (6 bases). Germline CDR1 SGHDN, CDR2 FVKESK. V gave up 1 base and J gave up 3 bases, with 12 bases separating them. The CDR3 contains 15 residues. The CDR3 DNA reads TGTGCCAGCAGCCAAGTCTGGGGGCGAGACTATGGCTACACCTTC. Translation gives CASSQVWGRDYGYTF.

CDR3 coding DNA: TGTGCCAGCAGTTACTCTGCGGGGGGCGTATCCTACGAGCAGTACGTC. Protein: CASSYSAGGVSYEQYV. The gene calls are TRBV6-2 or TRBV6-3 and TRBJ2-7; 8 nucleotides line up with TRBD2. The CDR3 is 16 residues long. Germline lookup yields CDR1 MNHEY and CDR2 SVGEGT. V lost 0 bases to trimming and J lost 1 base; unmatched junction nucleotides: 5.

The chain carries TRBV5-4 and TRBJ1-1; tentative D call: TRBD1 (5 bases). V lost 2 bases and J lost 0, with 8 bases in between. The germline gives CDR1 SGHNT, CDR2 YYREEE (reference sequence). The CDR3 has 14 residues. The CDR3 sequence: CASSFQGLNTEAFF. As DNA, the CDR3 is TGTGCCAGCAGCTTTCAGGGCTTGAACACTGAAGCTTTCTTT.

The V and J genes are TRBV12-3 or TRBV12-4 and TRBJ1-2, with D unclear. There are 12 residues in the CDR3. Deletions cut 2 bases from V and 4 bases from J, with 5 bases between. DNA of the CDR3: TGTGCCAGCAGTTTATCCTTCTATGGCTACACCTTC. Its translation: CASSLSFYGYTF.

The J gene is TRBJ1-1, the V gene TRBV30; 7 nucleotides agree with TRBD1. Trimming cost V 4 bases and J 6 bases; bases outside gene matches: 8. The CDR3 extends over 13 amino acids. Germline V gene data show CDR1 as GTSNPN and CDR2 as SVGIG (reference sequence). CDR3 nucleotides: TGTGCCTGGACCTTTAAAGGGGGCCCTGAAGCTTTCTTT. Protein sequence: CAWTFKGGPEAFF.

V usage is TRBV6-2 or TRBV6-3 and J usage is TRBJ2-5; TRBD2 matches at 14 bases. Germline CDR1 MNHEY, CDR2 SVGEGT. J gave up 2 bases and V 6 bases, and 2 bases lay outside the gene matches. The CDR3 is 15 residues long. DNA for the CDR3: TGTGCCAGCAGCCGACTAGCGGGGGGGCAAGAGACCCAGTACTTC. Its translation: CASSRLAGGQETQYF.

The rearrangement links TRBV27 to TRBJ2-1; TRBD1 agrees at 9 bases. J lost 15 bases, V lost 2 bases, and 5 bases had no gene match. This CDR3 has 12 residues. CDR1 and CDR2 from the germline V gene are MNHEY and SMNVEV (reference sequence). The CDR3 DNA follows: TGTGCCAGCAGTTTAAGGGGACAGGGTATGTTCTTC. Residues: CASSLRGQGMFF.

V usage is TRBV30 and J usage is TRBJ1-3, with D possibly TRBD1 on 5 matching bases. The CDR3 totals 14 residues. V gave up 0 bases and J gave up 2 bases, with 8 bases separating them. Germline V CDR1 and CDR2: GTSNPN, SVGIG (reference sequence). This chain's CDR3 is CAWSVQGAGNTIYF. The CDR3 nucleotides are TGTGCCTGGAGTGTACAAGGGGCTGGAAACACCATATATTTT.

The genes are TRBV5-1 and TRBJ1-2, with D tentatively TRBD1 (5 bases). CDR1 SGHRS and CDR2 YFSETQ come from the germline V gene. Trimming removed 0 bases at V and 5 bases at J, with 8 bases between. The CDR3 extends over 13 amino acids. In DNA, the CDR3 is TGCGCCAGCAGCTTGGAGGGGTTGTATGGCTACACCTTC. Translated, it gives CASSLEGLYGYTF.

J is TRBJ2-7 and V is TRBV6-5; 8 positions agree with TRBD2. Germline CDR1 is MNHEY and CDR2 is SVGAGI. This CDR3 comprises 14 residues. V trimming: 8 bases; J trimming: 3 bases; junction bases outside the gene matches: 9. The CDR3 here is CASASGLGGYEQYV. CDR3 sequence (DNA): TGTGCCAGCGCCTCGGGACTAGGGGGCTACGAGCAGTACGTC.

This clone was recorded only once. This chain connects TRBV5-1 to TRBJ1-1; 7 nucleotides line up with TRBD1. There are 17 residues in the CDR3. Germline V gene lookup returns CDR1 SGHRS and CDR2 YFSETQ. Trimming removed 0 bases from V and 1 base from J; junction bases left unmatched: 9. The CDR3 bases are TGCGCCAGCAGCTTGGCTGGGCAGGGGGGTTGGAACACTGAAGCTTTCTTT. Translated, it gives CASSLAGQGGWNTEAFF.

This chain uses TRBV2 with TRBJ1-2; no definite D call. This CDR3 has 16 residues. The germline V and J ends were trimmed by 10 bases and 2 bases, with 23 bases remaining between them. Germline V lookup: CDR1 SNHLY, CDR2 FYNNEI. The DNA of the CDR3 is TGTGCCACGCAACCCGGGCCTTGGATCCAAAACTATGGCTACACCTTC. Translating gives CATQPGPWIQNYGYTF.

V gene TRBV2 combines with J gene TRBJ1-4; 7 nucleotides agree with TRBD1. The CDR3 loop spans 17 amino acids. CDR1 is SNHLY, CDR2 FYNNEI, per germline. Losses at the gene ends were 6 bases for V and 4 bases for J; bases not matched to a gene: 14. CDR3 sequence: CASSPQGKGMINEKLFF. The CDR3 nucleotides read TGTGCCAGCAGCCCACAGGGGAAGGGGATGATTAATGAAAAACTGTTTTTT.

The chain has TRBV5-1 and TRBJ1-1, with D uncertain. V shed 0 bases and J shed 6 bases, with 15 bases lying between them. CDR1 and CDR2 from the germline V gene are SGHRS and YFSETQ. There are 15 residues in the CDR3. In DNA form, the CDR3 reads TGCGCCAGCAGCTTGGATCCAGGCTCATACGCTGAAGCTTTCTTT. Protein sequence: CASSLDPGSYAEAFF.

The rearrangement links TRBV6-5 to TRBJ1-5, with unresolved D. V was cut by 8 bases and J by 3 bases, with 14 bases left in between. Germline CDR1 reads MNHEY; CDR2 reads SVGAGI. The CDR3 length is 14 residues. The CDR3 sequence: CASRHGGFNQPQHF. The DNA of the CDR3 is TGTGCCAGCCGCCACGGAGGGTTCAATCAGCCCCAGCATTTT.

The DNA of the CDR3 is TGTGCCAGCAACCAGCGGGCCGTATTAGATACGCAGTATTTT. Residues: CASNQRAVLDTQYF. The chain joins TRBV5-8 to TRBJ2-3, with D possibly being TRBD2 (6 bases). Trimming removed 6 bases from V and 5 bases from J, with 16 bases in between. Per germline, CDR1 SGHTS and CDR2 YDEGEE. This CDR3 contains 14 residues. Based on the CDR3 plus reference TRBV5-8 and TRBJ2-3, the full variable domain is EAGVTQSPTHLIKTRGQQATLRCSPISGHTSVYWYQQALGLGLQFLLWYDEGEERNRGNFPPRFSGRQFPNYSSELNVNALELEDSALYLCASNQRAVLDTQYFGPGTRLTVL.

Concerning this clone itself: The sample carries other DNA sequences with the same CDR3. V and J are TRBV19 and TRBJ2-2; D may be TRBD2 (5 bases). The CDR3 length is 14 residues. Per the germline V gene, CDR1 is LNHDA and CDR2 is SQIVND (reference sequence). V was cut by 0 bases and J by 5 bases, with 7 bases left in between. The CDR3 loop is CASSIEGGTGELFF. CDR3 nucleotides: TGTGCCAGTAGTATAGAAGGCGGGACCGGGGAGCTGTTTTTT.

The gene calls are TRBV19 and TRBJ2-5; the D is unclear. V lost 3 bases to trimming and J lost 5 bases, with 10 bases between them. CDR1 is LNHDA, CDR2 SQIVND, per germline (reference sequence). This CDR3 has 13 amino acids. As DNA, the CDR3 is TGTGCCAGTAGTATGCCCCTAGGGGAGACCCAGTACTTC. This gives the protein CASSMPLGETQYF.

V is TRBV4-1 and J is TRBJ2-3; 8 nucleotides line up with TRBD2. With 0 bases clipped from V and 4 bases from J, the junction kept 6 bases outside the gene matches. In germline, CDR1 is MGHRA, CDR2 YSYEKL. The CDR3 totals 16 residues. CDR3 sequence reads: CASSQERRGGSDTQYF. CDR3 nucleotides: TGCGCCAGCAGCCAAGAGAGGCGCGGGGGGTCAGATACGCAGTATTTT.

The V call is TRBV6-5, the J call TRBJ1-1; D is undetermined. CDR1 is MNHEY, CDR2 SVGAGI, per germline. V was cut by 6 bases and J by 0 bases, with 8 bases left in between. The CDR3 consists of 13 residues. The CDR3 spells CASRRTLNTEAFF. The CDR3 nucleotides are TGTGCCAGCAGGAGGACCTTGAACACTGAAGCTTTCTTT.

The chain has TRBV5-4 and TRBJ2-1; D unresolved. V was trimmed by 6 bases and J by 0 bases, leaving 16 bases between them. Germline CDR1 SGHNT, CDR2 YYREEE (reference sequence). This CDR3 region has 16 residues. CDR3 region: CASIAKVAGSYNEQFF. The CDR3, as DNA: TGTGCCAGCATCGCGAAAGTAGCCGGCTCCTACAATGAGCAGTTCTTC. The full variable domain, rest sourced from reference TRBV5-4 and TRBJ2-1, is ETGVTQSPTHLIKTRGQQVTLRCSSQSGHNTVSWYQQALGQGPQFIFQYYREEENGRGNFPPRFSGLQFPNYSSELNVNALELDDSALYLCASIAKVAGSYNEQFFGPGTRLTVL.

CDR3 DNA: TGTGCCAGCAGCTTAGTGGTAGGTGGGTATGGGACTGAAGCTTTCTTT. Residues: CASSLVVGGYGTEAFF. The chain combines TRBV7-2 with TRBJ1-1; D ambiguous. Looked up from germline, CDR1 is SGHTA and CDR2 is FQGNSA. The CDR3 covers 16 residues. Trimming took off 1 base at V and 5 bases at J, with 17 bases between the two ends.

The table lists this clone with a count of one. The V gene is TRBV7-8, the J gene TRBJ1-5; D possibly corresponds to TRBD1 (6 bases). The CDR3 loop spans 15 amino acids. Germline CDR1 and CDR2: SGHVS and FQNEAQ. V dropped 6 bases and J dropped 3 bases, with 15 bases sitting between them. The CDR3 spells CASRPTGASNQPQHF. In DNA form, the CDR3 reads TGTGCCAGCAGACCGACGGGGGCGTCCAATCAGCCCCAGCATTTT.

The chain is built from TRBV2 and TRBJ1-5, with D perhaps TRBD1 (5 bases). V was shortened by 6 bases and J by 1 base, with 13 bases between the two germline ends. This CDR3 region has 15 residues. CDR1 SNHLY and CDR2 FYNNEI come from the germline V gene. CDR3 loop: CASRGDVSSNQPQHF. The CDR3 coding sequence is TGTGCCAGCAGGGGGGACGTCTCGAGCAATCAGCCCCAGCATTTT. The full variable domain, rest sourced from reference TRBV2 and TRBJ1-5, is EPEVTQTPSHQVTQMGQEVILRCVPISNHLYFYWYRQILGQKVEFLVSFYNNEISEKSEIFDDQFSVERPDGSNFTLKIRSTKLEDSAMYFCASRGDVSSNQPQHFGDGTRLSIL.

The genes are TRBV7-3 and TRBJ2-2, with TRBD1 matching over 7 bases. Germline values: CDR1 SGHTA, CDR2 FQGTGA. The CDR3 has 15 amino acids. J gave up 4 bases and V 5 bases, and 7 bases lay outside the gene matches. The CDR3 nucleotides read TGTGCCAGCAGCCCCGGACAGGTCCGCACCGGGGAGCTGTTTTTT. Translated: CASSPGQVRTGELFF.

The chain is built from TRBV5-1 and TRBJ1-1; a possible D gene is TRBD1 (5 bases). Deletions cut 2 bases from V and 6 bases from J, with 11 bases between. This CDR3 contains 13 residues. Germline values: CDR1 SGHRS, CDR2 YFSETQ. For the CDR3, the DNA is TGCGCCAGCAGCTTAGGGGTGAGTCCTGAAGCTTTCTTT. Residues: CASSLGVSPEAFF.

The chain joins TRBV19 to TRBJ1-6; 11 bases line up with TRBD1. The CDR3 runs to 13 residues. The junction had 6 bases not matched to a gene; V was cut back by 11 bases and J by 9 bases. Germline V gene data show CDR1 as LNHDA and CDR2 as SQIVND (reference sequence). CDR3 DNA: TGTGCCGCTTCGGACAGGGGGCTTTCACCCCTCCACTTT. Amino acids: CAASDRGLSPLHF.

The chain combines TRBV10-3 with TRBJ2-5; D perhaps matches TRBD2 (6 bases). Trimming removed 7 bases at V and 0 bases at J, with 15 bases between. This CDR3 has 15 residues. Germline V gene data show CDR1 as ENHRY and CDR2 as SYGVKD. CDR3 amino acids: CAITPGLLYQETQYF. The CDR3 DNA reads TGTGCCATCACACCGGGACTCCTGTACCAAGAGACCCAGTACTTC.

The V call is TRBV2, the J call TRBJ2-7; D is undetermined. Trimming took off 5 bases at V and 2 bases at J, with 1 base between the two ends. From germline, CDR1 is SNHLY and CDR2 FYNNEI. The CDR3 length is 10 residues. CDR3 amino acids: CASSTYEQYV. DNA for the CDR3: TGTGCCAGCAGTACCTACGAGCAGTACGTC.

The chain has TRBV7-9 and TRBJ1-1; perhaps TRBD1 as D (6 bases). The CDR3 is 12 residues long. The V end lost 5 bases, the J end lost 10 bases, and 14 bases lay between the germline ends. Germline CDR1 and CDR2: SEHNR and FQNEAQ (reference sequence). The chain's CDR3 is CASSETGFAAFF. In DNA, the CDR3 is TGTGCCAGCAGCGAAACAGGGTTCGCAGCTTTCTTT.

The chain recombines TRBV18 with TRBJ1-1, with D unresolved. The CDR3 spans 14 residues. Trimming pared 5 bases from V and 8 bases from J, leaving 18 bases between. In germline, CDR1 is KGHSH, CDR2 LQKENI. CDR3: CASSFKPQDIEAFF. CDR3 DNA sequence: TGTGCCAGCTCATTTAAGCCCCAAGACATCGAAGCTTTCTTT.

The rearrangement links TRBV28 to TRBJ2-7; 7 bases line up with TRBD1. The CDR3 loop spans 13 amino acids. CDR1 and CDR2 from the germline V gene are MDHEN and SYDVKM. The V segment lost 6 bases and the J segment 6 bases; nucleotides outside the gene matches: 8. DNA of the CDR3: TGTGCCAGCAGGCCCCCGGGACAGACCGAGCAGTACGTC. Its protein product is CASRPPGQTEQYV.